A single sample gave rise to the 29 T cell receptor beta chains below, sequenced in a study of shared clonotypes between healthy human individuals. The repertoire was sequenced with immunoSEQ multiplex PCR; TCRdb's copy has only in-frame clones and lacks some. This sample yields 2 million to 2.5 million clones, of which about 93% are seen a single time; under 2% belongs to the top ten. Only CD45RO-negative cells positively selected for CCR7 counted as naive CD8 cells, so terminally differentiated effector memory CD45RA+ cells were excluded. Sequencing was carried out using naive CD8+ T cells from PBMCs. These TCRs come from a man younger than 35 in good health. Some clones in this sample may be carry-over from other donors' samples.

This rearrangement joins TRBV6-5 to TRBJ2-3; D is unresolved. The germline V gene has CDR1 MNHEY and CDR2 SVGAGI. The CDR3 contains 14 residues. Trimming pared 6 bases from V and 5 bases from J, leaving 15 bases between. CDR3 protein: CASSLDPGIDTQYF. The CDR3, as DNA: TGTGCCAGCAGCTTAGACCCTGGGATAGATACGCAGTATTTT.

V is TRBV11-2 and J is TRBJ1-2; TRBD1 matches at 7 bases. Germline assignment: CDR1 SGHAT and CDR2 FQNNGV. V gave up 5 bases and J gave up 4 bases; unmatched junction bases: 4. The CDR3 has 13 amino acids. The CDR3 sequence: CASSRGQVYGYTF. The CDR3 DNA reads TGTGCCAGCAGCCGTGGACAGGTCTATGGCTACACCTTC.

This clone was recorded once. The chain uses TRBV28 and TRBJ2-7, with D perhaps matching TRBD2 (6 bases). Germline lookup yields CDR1 MDHEN and CDR2 SYDVKM. The V gene lost 6 bases and the J gene lost 5 bases, with 17 bases spanning the gap. The CDR3 consists of 14 residues. DNA for the CDR3: TGTGCCAGCAGGCGACCGGGACTTATTGACGAGCAGTACTTC. Its protein product is CASRRPGLIDEQYF.

The gene calls are TRBV7-9 and TRBJ1-2; D unclear. The germline CDR1 and CDR2 sequences are SEHNR and FQNEAQ (reference sequence). Trimming pared 1 base from V and 6 bases from J, leaving 15 bases between. The CDR3 consists of 15 residues. CDR3 in DNA: TGTGCCAGCAGCTTAGTGATGCCGTGGTATGATGGCTACACCTTC. This sequence encodes CASSLVMPWYDGYTF. The full variable domain, completed using reference TRBV7-9 and TRBJ1-2, is DTGVSQNPRHKITKRGQNVTFRCDPISEHNRLYWYRQTLGQGPEFLTYFQNEAQLEKSRLLSDRFSAERPKGSFSTLEIQRTEQGDSAMYLCASSLVMPWYDGYTFGSGTRLTVV.

The chain is built from TRBV6-5 and TRBJ2-1; D call uncertain. The V gene lost 4 bases and the J gene lost 2 bases, with 15 bases spanning the gap. CDR1 is MNHEY, CDR2 SVGAGI, per germline. The CDR3 is 16 residues long. The CDR3 region is CASSSLRVLPYNEQFF. CDR3 DNA sequence: TGTGCCAGCAGTTCTCTACGGGTCCTCCCCTACAATGAGCAGTTCTTC.

The gene calls are TRBV7-9 and TRBJ2-7; possible D gene TRBD2, 6 bases. There are 14 residues in the CDR3. The germline V gene has CDR1 SEHNR and CDR2 FQNEAQ (reference sequence). The V end was cut by 1 base, the J end by 5 bases, with 12 bases between. The CDR3 DNA sequence: TGTGCCAGCAGCTTAGTATCGGGAGCTGACGAGCAGTACTTC. This sequence encodes CASSLVSGADEQYF.

The chain uses TRBV4-1 and TRBJ2-2; possibly TRBD2 for D (6 bases). This CDR3 has 15 amino acids. In germline, CDR1 is MGHRA, CDR2 YSYEKL. V lost 10 bases, J lost 8 bases, and 23 bases lay in between. The CDR3 protein is CATGGPPRSTGELFF. The DNA for the CDR3 is TGCGCCACCGGGGGACCGCCTAGGTCTACGGGGGAGCTGTTTTTT.

V and J are TRBV6-5 and TRBJ2-5, with D unclear. Per the germline V gene, CDR1 is MNHEY and CDR2 is SVGAGI. The CDR3 is made up of 12 amino acids. The germline V and J ends were trimmed by 4 bases and 13 bases, with 16 bases remaining between them. The CDR3 is CASSSDPEAPYF. The CDR3 nucleotides read TGTGCCAGCAGTTCCGACCCTGAAGCTCCGTACTTC.

V and J are TRBV7-9 and TRBJ1-3; D remains ambiguous. Looked up from germline, CDR1 is SEHNR and CDR2 is FQNEAQ (reference sequence). Trimming took off 2 bases at V and 1 base at J, with 9 bases between the two ends. CDR3 size: 15 residues. The DNA for the CDR3 is TGTGCCAGCAGCTTACCTCCCCTGTCTGGAAACACCATATATTTT. As protein: CASSLPPLSGNTIYF.

This sequence joins TRBV11-3 and TRBJ2-1; possible D gene TRBD1, 5 bases. The CDR3 has 15 amino acids. CDR1 is SGHNT, CDR2 YENEEA, per germline. V was clipped by 2 bases and J by 8 bases, with 16 bases between them. Here the CDR3 reads CASSLFARVGDEQFF. The CDR3 coding sequence is TGTGCCAGCAGCTTATTCGCCAGGGTGGGCGATGAGCAGTTCTTC.

V is TRBV10-2 and J is TRBJ2-5, with D tentatively TRBD2 (6 bases). The J call may be incorrect, as the DNA end agrees better with TRBJ2-7. The CDR3 is made up of 14 amino acids. The germline gives CDR1 WSHSY, CDR2 SAAADI. The CDR3 coding sequence is TGCGCCAGCAGTGAGTCGACTAGAAGCTACGAGCAGTACTTC. Translating gives CASSESTRSYEQYF.

The gene calls are TRBV29-1 and TRBJ2-1; D ambiguous. CDR3 length: 15 residues. The V and J ends lost 5 bases and 6 bases respectively, with 20 bases between them. Germline CDR1 is SQVTM and CDR2 is ANQGSEA. For the CDR3, the DNA is TGCAGCGTTTTGATTATTGGGAAACGGCGCAATGAGCAGTTCTTC. Translated, it gives CSVLIIGKRRNEQFF.

The chain carries TRBV7-9 and TRBJ2-7; D call uncertain. The germline gives CDR1 SEHNR, CDR2 FQNEAQ (reference sequence). The V gene lost 4 bases and the J gene lost 3 bases, with 7 bases spanning the gap. This CDR3 is 12 amino acids long. DNA of the CDR3: TGTGCCAGCAGCTCAAGTCTCTACGAGCAGTACTTC. This gives the protein CASSSSLYEQYF.

V and J are TRBV15 and TRBJ1-2, with 10 bases fitting TRBD1. Trimming removed 1 base from V and 8 bases from J; junction bases left unmatched: 4. CDR3 length: 14 residues. The germline V gene has CDR1 LNHNV and CDR2 YYDKDF (reference sequence). CDR3 in DNA: TGTGCCACCAGCAGAGCGGACAGGGGGAACGGCTACACCTTC. As protein: CATSRADRGNGYTF. The complete variable domain, with remaining parts taken from reference TRBV15 and TRBJ1-2, reads DAMVIQNPRYQVTQFGKPVTLSCSQTLNHNVMYWYQQKSSQAPKLLFHYYDKDFNNEADTPDNFQSRRPNTSFCFLDIRSPGLGDTAMYLCATSRADRGNGYTFGSGTRLTVV.

A word on this clone: Distinct nucleotide sequences in the sample also encode this CDR3. The V call is TRBV27, the J call TRBJ2-5, with TRBD1 as a possible D gene (6 bases). Germline V gives CDR1 MNHEY, CDR2 SMNVEV (reference sequence). With 3 bases removed from V and 5 bases from J, the gap between germline ends came to 10 bases. CDR3 length: 13 residues. The CDR3 protein is CASSLLGAETQYF. The DNA of the CDR3 is TGTGCCAGCAGTTTGTTGGGGGCGGAGACCCAGTACTTC.

This clone is a singleton in its sample. This sequence joins TRBV6-5 and TRBJ2-1; TRBD2 is a possible D gene (5 bases). CDR1 and CDR2 from the germline V gene are MNHEY and SVGAGI. V was trimmed by 4 bases and J by 5 bases, leaving 18 bases between them. The CDR3 has 16 residues. The CDR3: CASSSIKRSRHNEQFF. In DNA form, the CDR3 reads TGTGCCAGCAGTTCTATTAAGCGGAGCCGACACAATGAGCAGTTCTTC.

The chain links TRBV9 to TRBJ2-2; D is ambiguous. This CDR3 is built from 18 residues. Germline V lookup: CDR1 SGDLS, CDR2 YYNGEE. With 1 base removed from V and 6 bases from J, the gap between germline ends came to 22 bases. CDR3 bases: TGTGCCAGCAGCGTAAATCCCGTTCATGAAGTCGGCCCCGGGGAGCTGTTTTTT. Encoded protein: CASSVNPVHEVGPGELFF.

This clone came up once. The J gene is TRBJ2-7, the V gene TRBV7-8, with 11 bases that match TRBD1. The CDR3 runs 15 residues. Germline-derived CDR1 and CDR2 are SGHVS and FQNEAQ. V lost 5 bases and J lost 3; bases outside the gene matches: 6. CDR3 nucleotides: TGTGCCAGCAGCAACCGGGACAGGGGGTTCTACGAGCAGTACTTC. Protein sequence: CASSNRDRGFYEQYF.

The chain recombines TRBV18 with TRBJ1-5; unclear D gene. Germline loops: CDR1 KGHSH, CDR2 LQKENI. V was pared by 6 bases and J by 3 bases, with 6 bases between. The CDR3 length is 12 residues. The CDR3 DNA reads TGTGCCAGCTCTCTTTTCAATCAGCCCCAGCATTTT. Translation gives CASSLFNQPQHF.

The table lists this clone with many counts. The chain couples TRBV4-3 to TRBJ1-2; 7 bases match TRBD1. This CDR3 is 15 amino acids long. Germline CDR1 LGHNA, CDR2 YSLEER. J was trimmed by 4 bases and V by 0 bases; bases with no gene match: 5. The CDR3 DNA reads TGCGCCAGCAGCCAAGAGGTACAGGGGAGCTATGGCTACACCTTC. Its translation: CASSQEVQGSYGYTF.

As concerns this clone: Other DNA sequences of this sample code for an identical CDR3. This chain uses TRBV7-9 with TRBJ2-7; either TRBD1 or TRBD2 may supply D (5 bases each). CDR3 length equals 14 residues. Trimming took 5 bases from V and 0 from J, leaving 11 bases between them. CDR1 SEHNR and CDR2 FQNEAQ come from the germline V gene (reference sequence). The chain's CDR3 is CASSPGRSSYEQYF. The CDR3 DNA follows: TGTGCCAGCAGCCCGGGACGTAGCTCCTACGAGCAGTACTTC.

The V and J genes are TRBV18 and TRBJ2-7, with D possibly being TRBD2 (5 bases). Per the germline V gene, CDR1 is KGHSH and CDR2 is LQKENI. This CDR3 is built from 14 residues. Trimming shortened V by 2 bases and J by 2 bases, and 10 bases separated the two germline ends. CDR3 nucleotides: TGTGCCAGCTCACCAGGCCCCGGGACCTACGAGCAGTACTTC. Protein: CASSPGPGTYEQYF. The variable domain in full, with the rest retrieved from reference TRBV18 and TRBJ2-7, is NAGVMQNPRHLVRRRGQEARLRCSPMKGHSHVYWYRQLPEEGLKFMVYLQKENIIDESGMPKERFSAEFPKEGPSILRIQQVVRGDSAAYFCASSPGPGTYEQYFGPGTRLTVT.

The chain has TRBV5-1 and TRBJ2-7, with D perhaps matching TRBD1 (6 bases). Germline V gene data show CDR1 as SGHRS and CDR2 as YFSETQ. This CDR3 is built from 17 residues. V shed 3 bases and J shed 0 bases, with 19 bases lying between them. The CDR3 DNA is TGCGCCAGCAGCTCGTCAGGGCGACAGGAGCCCTCCTACGAGCAGTACTTC. Translation: CASSSSGRQEPSYEQYF.

The chain recombines TRBV4-1 with TRBJ2-1; the D gene could be TRBD1 or TRBD2 (7 bases each). V gave up 4 bases and J gave up 5 bases, with 18 bases separating them. CDR3 length equals 16 residues. The germline V gene encodes CDR1 MGHRA and CDR2 YSYEKL. DNA of the CDR3: TGCGCCAGCAGCCGTGGGGTGTCAGGGGGGGACAATGAGCAGTTCTTC. Amino acids: CASSRGVSGGDNEQFF.

This rearrangement joins TRBV7-9 to TRBJ2-7; the D gene is possibly TRBD1 (6 bases). CDR3 length: 13 amino acids. Germline lookup yields CDR1 SEHNR and CDR2 FQNEAQ (reference sequence). Trimming stripped 4 bases from V and 6 bases from J, with 13 bases between. CDR3 sequence reads: CASSSDRTREQYF. CDR3 in DNA: TGTGCCAGCAGCTCTGACAGGACTCGCGAGCAGTACTTC.

This sequence joins TRBV11-2 and TRBJ2-7, with D possibly matching TRBD2 (5 bases). This CDR3 has 15 amino acids. Deletions cut 1 base from V and 5 bases from J, with 15 bases between. Per the germline V gene, CDR1 is SGHAT and CDR2 is FQNNGV. The CDR3 coding sequence is TGTGCCAGCAGCTTAGTATTCCTAGCCGAGGACGAGCAGTACTTC. Residues: CASSLVFLAEDEQYF.

This clone was observed a single time. The rearrangement joins TRBV9 to TRBJ2-7; 7 bases are a match to TRBD2. This CDR3 spans 15 amino acids. From germline, CDR1 is SGDLS and CDR2 YYNGEE. After removal of 0 bases from V and 4 bases from J, the junction contained 7 bases not matched to a gene. The CDR3 sequence: CASSVAEAGRYEQYF. Here the CDR3 DNA reads TGTGCCAGCAGCGTAGCAGAAGCGGGAAGGTACGAGCAGTACTTC. The full variable domain, its missing parts supplied by reference TRBV9 and TRBJ2-7, is DSGVTQTPKHLITATGQRVTLRCSPRSGDLSVYWYQQSLDQGLQFLIQYYNGEERAKGNILERFSAQQFPDLHSELNLSSLELGDSALYFCASSVAEAGRYEQYFGPGTRLTVT.

This clone was picked up a small number of times. This sequence joins TRBV30 and TRBJ1-1, with D possibly matching TRBD1 (5 bases). Germline lookup yields CDR1 GTSNPN and CDR2 SVGIG (reference sequence). The V and J ends lost 1 base and 5 bases respectively, with 11 bases between them. The CDR3 contains 13 residues. For the CDR3, the DNA is TGTGCCTGGAGTGGGGGGAGTTGGACTGAAGCTTTCTTT. Its protein is CAWSGGSWTEAFF.

The chain joins TRBV2 to TRBJ2-7; no definite D call. The CDR3 contains 11 residues. CDR1 is SNHLY and CDR2 is FYNNEI in the germline V gene. V lost 8 bases, J lost 5 bases, and 10 bases lay in between. The CDR3 region has the DNA TGTGCCAGCTGGGCCGACAACGAGCAGTACTTC. Amino acid sequence: CASWADNEQYF.